This entry is about one T cell receptor beta chain. Antigen unknown. TCRdb's table, derived via immunoSEQ multiplex PCR, lists solely in-frame clones and lacks some. The sample contains around 150,000 clones, about 88% of which appear only once. The sample belongs to a study of cytomegalovirus exposure and HLA in healthy donors. Findings and caveats of the study: Cytomegalovirus-associated TCR beta chains were listed, numbering 164. Subsequent analysis of the approximately 120 validation repertoires found a tendency for first-cohort TCR clusters to co-occur.

The trim removed 7 bases at V and 5 bases at J, leaving 16 bases unmatched. The CDR3 contains 16 residues. Germline CDR1 and CDR2: MNHEY and SMNVEV (reference sequence). The chain employs TRBV27 and TRBJ2-7; TRBD2 aligns across 8 bases. Sample: PBMCs. The TCR sequence derives from a man aged 18 to 29 in good health and CMV-seronegative. Written as DNA, the CDR3 is TGTGCCAGCAACCGGGCCCGGGTTAGCGGGATAGACGAGCAGTACTTC. Amino acid sequence: CASNRARVSGIDEQYF.